The clone carrying this TCR beta chain was observed many times. This record comes from a study of regulatory T cells in long-lasting Graves disease. On the study more broadly: Graves' patients who were just diagnosed had used antithyroid drugs for under 3 months.

V lost 4 bases, J lost 2 bases, and 16 bases lay in between. CDR3 length equals 15 residues. Germline V CDR1 and CDR2: SGHRS, YFSETQ. Construction of TCR beta libraries relied on iRepertoire HTBI primers and on Arm-PCR targeting CDR3 regions. TCRdb processed the multiplex PCR reads anew with MiXCR; each CDR3 protein has one entry. The sample yields about 350,000 distinct CDR3 sequences, 15% to 20% seen once. Documented time point: newly diagnosed GD, antithyroid drugs for less than 3 months. There was RNA extracted from PBMCs, and the TCR library was made from it. These same records also appear under a second study, on T cells in Graves' hyperthyroidism and ophthalmopathy.

The material sequenced was peripheral blood mononuclear cells (PBMCs), taken at new diagnosis, from a patient treated with antithyroid drugs. The chain is built from TRBV5-1 and TRBJ2-7; TRBD2 might be the D (7 bases). The sequence was collected from a woman aged 18-29 years with Graves disease. The CDR3 sequence is CASSRTEAGTYEQYF. The CDR3 DNA reads TGCGCCAGCAGCCGGACAGAAGCGGGGACCTACGAGCAGTACTTC.